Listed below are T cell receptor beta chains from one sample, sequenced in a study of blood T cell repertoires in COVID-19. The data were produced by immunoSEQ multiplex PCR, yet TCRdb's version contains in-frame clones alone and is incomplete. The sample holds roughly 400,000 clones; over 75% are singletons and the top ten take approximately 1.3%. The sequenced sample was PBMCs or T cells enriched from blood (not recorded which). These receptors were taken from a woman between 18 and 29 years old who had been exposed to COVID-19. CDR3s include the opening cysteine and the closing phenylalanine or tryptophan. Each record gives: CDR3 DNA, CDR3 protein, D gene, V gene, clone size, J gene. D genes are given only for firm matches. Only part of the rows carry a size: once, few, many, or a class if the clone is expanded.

cdr3_nt: TGCGCCAGCAGCCAAGGACTCATAGCGGGGGGGCGCATTTCCACAGATACGCAGTATTTT
cdr3_aa: CASSQGLIAGGRISTDTQYF
d_call: TRBD2
v_call: TRBV4-3
clone_size: .
j_call: TRBJ2-3

cdr3_nt: TGTGCCAGCAGGAACCAATGGGGGAAGGACTACGGGTTATTC
cdr3_aa: CASRNQWGKDYGLF
d_call: .
v_call: TRBV6-4
clone_size: once
j_call: TRBJ2-7

cdr3_nt: TGTGCCAGCAGCCAGACAGGGGGCGCGTCCTACGAGCAGTACTTC
cdr3_aa: CASSQTGGASYEQYF
d_call: TRBD1
v_call: TRBV7-9
clone_size: .
j_call: TRBJ2-7

cdr3_nt: TGTGCCAGCAGCTTAGGCACGCACGGTAACAATCAGCCCCAGCATTTT
cdr3_aa: CASSLGTHGNNQPQHF
d_call: .
v_call: TRBV7-8
clone_size: .
j_call: TRBJ1-5

cdr3_nt: TGTGCCAGCAGTTTGAAGGGGCGCGTTCTCCACGAGCAGTACTTC
cdr3_aa: CASSLKGRVLHEQYF
d_call: .
v_call: TRBV27
clone_size: .
j_call: TRBJ2-7

cdr3_nt: TGCAAAACTAGCGGGGCCGCCGGAGAGACCCAGTACTTC
cdr3_aa: CKTSGAAGETQYF
d_call: TRBD2
v_call: TRBV29-1
clone_size: .
j_call: TRBJ2-5

cdr3_nt: TGTGCCAGCAGTTTTGCCGACAGCGGGGACCGCACAGATACGCAGTATTTT
cdr3_aa: CASSFADSGDRTDTQYF
d_call: TRBD2
v_call: TRBV28
clone_size: .
j_call: TRBJ2-3

cdr3_nt: TGTGCCAGCAGCTTACAGGGGGGCAACACCATATATTTT
cdr3_aa: CASSLQGGNTIYF
d_call: TRBD1
v_call: TRBV28
clone_size: few
j_call: TRBJ1-3

cdr3_nt: TGCGCCAGCAGCTTGACGAGGACAGGAAACTACGAGCAGTACTTC
cdr3_aa: CASSLTRTGNYEQYF
d_call: TRBD1
v_call: TRBV5-1
clone_size: .
j_call: TRBJ2-7

cdr3_nt: TGTGCCAGCAGTTACGCAGGGGTTAACACTGAAGCTTTCTTT
cdr3_aa: CASSYAGVNTEAFF
d_call: .
v_call: TRBV6-5
clone_size: .
j_call: TRBJ1-1

cdr3_nt: TGCGCCAGCAGCCAAGATTTGGGAGAGCACAATGAGCAGTTCTTC
cdr3_aa: CASSQDLGEHNEQFF
d_call: .
v_call: TRBV4-1
clone_size: .
j_call: TRBJ2-1

cdr3_nt: TGCGCCAGCAGCCCAGAGGAGGGGAGGAAGGAAAAACTGTTTTTT
cdr3_aa: CASSPEEGRKEKLFF
d_call: .
v_call: TRBV4-1
clone_size: .
j_call: TRBJ1-4

cdr3_nt: TGTGCCAGCAGCCACGGGACTAGCGGGGGGGCCGGCACAGATACGCAGTATTTT
cdr3_aa: CASSHGTSGGAGTDTQYF
d_call: TRBD2
v_call: TRBV4-2
clone_size: few
j_call: TRBJ2-3

cdr3_nt: TGTGCCAGCAGCCAAGTTACGCCCGGGACTAGAGAGCGCGATACGCAGTATTTT
cdr3_aa: CASSQVTPGTRERDTQYF
d_call: TRBD2
v_call: TRBV3-1/TRBV3-2
clone_size: .
j_call: TRBJ2-3

cdr3_nt: TGCGCCAGCAGCTTGGCGGGAGGAAGCTTTACCGGGGAGCTGTTTTTT
cdr3_aa: CASSLAGGSFTGELFF
d_call: TRBD2
v_call: TRBV5-1
clone_size: .
j_call: TRBJ2-2

cdr3_nt: TGCGCCAGCAGCCAAGATGCGCTAGTCGGGATCGAGCAGTACTTC
cdr3_aa: CASSQDALVGIEQYF
d_call: .
v_call: TRBV4-3
clone_size: .
j_call: TRBJ2-7

cdr3_nt: TGTGCCAGCAGTCCGATTATACGGAATTCACCCCTCCACTTT
cdr3_aa: CASSPIIRNSPLHF
d_call: .
v_call: TRBV28
clone_size: .
j_call: TRBJ1-6

cdr3_nt: TGCAGTGCTACTAACACCGGGGAGCTGTTTTTT
cdr3_aa: CSATNTGELFF
d_call: .
v_call: TRBV20-1
clone_size: .
j_call: TRBJ2-2

cdr3_nt: TGTGCCAGCGTCCGGGACTTAGAAGCTTTCTTT
cdr3_aa: CASVRDLEAFF
d_call: .
v_call: TRBV19
clone_size: .
j_call: TRBJ1-1

cdr3_nt: TGTGCCAGCAGCTTGAGGCAGGGGTCTGTCGGTGGCTACACCTTC
cdr3_aa: CASSLRQGSVGGYTF
d_call: .
v_call: TRBV5-5
clone_size: .
j_call: TRBJ1-2

cdr3_nt: TGCGCCAGCAGCCACCAGGACAGTTCCTACAATGAGCAGTTCTTC
cdr3_aa: CASSHQDSSYNEQFF
d_call: .
v_call: TRBV4-1
clone_size: .
j_call: TRBJ2-1

cdr3_nt: TGTGCCAGCAGCCCAGGGGGCAACGGCTACACCTTC
cdr3_aa: CASSPGGNGYTF
d_call: TRBD1
v_call: TRBV7-9
clone_size: .
j_call: TRBJ1-2

cdr3_nt: TGTGCCATCAGTGAGTCGGGACTAGCGGGGGCGAGCTCCTACGAGCAGTACTTC
cdr3_aa: CAISESGLAGASSYEQYF
d_call: TRBD2
v_call: TRBV10-3
clone_size: .
j_call: TRBJ2-7

cdr3_nt: TGCAGCGTTGTACCTAGCGGAGGGGGCAATGAGCAGTTCTTC
cdr3_aa: CSVVPSGGGNEQFF
d_call: .
v_call: TRBV29-1
clone_size: .
j_call: TRBJ2-1

cdr3_nt: TGTGCCAGCAGCTTAGACAGCGGCCTAGGGGAAAAACTGTTTTTT
cdr3_aa: CASSLDSGLGEKLFF
d_call: .
v_call: TRBV7-6
clone_size: .
j_call: TRBJ1-4

cdr3_nt: TGTGCCAGCAGCGTAGAGGGGACACCACTAGAGCAGTACTTC
cdr3_aa: CASSVEGTPLEQYF
d_call: .
v_call: TRBV9
clone_size: .
j_call: TRBJ2-7